These 17 T cell receptor beta chains share one sample of origin, sequenced in a study of T cell changes during pregnancy in multiple sclerosis. Assay: immunoSEQ multiplex PCR; the TCRdb copy retains only in-frame clones and omits some. The data show 100,000 or so clones, with 90% to 95% seen just once and almost 1% held by the top ten. The starting material was peripheral blood, obtained after pregnancy. The source of these receptors is a female donor with multiple sclerosis, enrolled in a pregnancy study.

The chain employs TRBV10-3 and TRBJ2-7; perhaps TRBD1 as D (6 bases). This CDR3 is 14 amino acids long. V lost 6 bases and J 4 bases, leaving 16 bases between the germline ends. The germline gives CDR1 ENHRY, CDR2 SYGVKD. DNA of the CDR3: TGTGCCATCAGACCCGGTAGGACAGAGTACGAGCAGTACTTC. Amino acids: CAIRPGRTEYEQYF.

The V call is TRBV9, the J call TRBJ2-7; 7 bases are shared with TRBD2. Per the germline V gene, CDR1 is SGDLS and CDR2 is YYNGEE. This CDR3 comprises 14 residues. With V trimmed by 0 bases and J by 4 bases, 4 bases remained unmatched. CDR3 loop: CASSVGASGYEQYF. The CDR3 DNA reads as TGTGCCAGCAGCGTAGGGGCTAGCGGTTACGAGCAGTACTTC. The full variable domain, with the rest looked up from reference TRBV9 and TRBJ2-7, is DSGVTQTPKHLITATGQRVTLRCSPRSGDLSVYWYQQSLDQGLQFLIQYYNGEERAKGNILERFSAQQFPDLHSELNLSSLELGDSALYFCASSVGASGYEQYFGPGTRLTVT.

This chain joins TRBV5-1 and TRBJ1-2, with D possibly matching TRBD1 (5 bases). CDR3 length: 16 amino acids. Between the trimmed V and J ends, which lost 4 bases and 2 bases, there was a span of 18 bases. Germline lookup yields CDR1 SGHRS and CDR2 YFSETQ. CDR3 residues: CASSPFFGQGNYGYTF. The CDR3, as DNA: TGCGCCAGCAGCCCCTTTTTCGGGCAGGGAAACTATGGCTACACCTTC.

The V call is TRBV28, the J call TRBJ2-7, with 9 bases fitting TRBD1. Germline trimming cut 4 bases from V and 2 bases from J; bases unmatched to any gene: 0. The CDR3 is made up of 13 amino acids. CDR1 and CDR2 from the germline V gene are MDHEN and SYDVKM. CDR3 DNA: TGTGCCAGCAGTTGGGACAGGGCCTACGAGCAGTACTTC. This gives the protein CASSWDRAYEQYF.

The gene calls are TRBV2 and TRBJ2-7; no clear D gene. Trimming stripped 6 bases from V and 5 bases from J, with 14 bases between. This CDR3 has 13 amino acids. Germline loops: CDR1 SNHLY, CDR2 FYNNEI. CDR3 amino acids: CASSPGWVNEQYF. CDR3 DNA sequence: TGTGCCAGCAGCCCCGGGTGGGTAAACGAGCAGTACTTC. The variable domain in full, with the rest retrieved from reference TRBV2 and TRBJ2-7, is EPEVTQTPSHQVTQMGQEVILRCVPISNHLYFYWYRQILGQKVEFLVSFYNNEISEKSEIFDDQFSVERPDGSNFTLKIRSTKLEDSAMYFCASSPGWVNEQYFGPGTRLTVT.

The V call is TRBV5-1, the J call TRBJ1-3; D uncertain. Germline values: CDR1 SGHRS, CDR2 YFSETQ. The CDR3 is 13 amino acids. The V end lost 0 bases, the J end lost 4 bases, and 5 bases lay between the germline ends. Here the CDR3 reads CASSLVGGNTIYF. The CDR3 DNA is TGCGCCAGCAGCTTGGTCGGGGGAAACACCATATATTTT.

V and J are TRBV5-1 and TRBJ1-1, with 7 bases lining up with TRBD1. With V trimmed by 4 bases and J by 2 bases, 5 bases remained unmatched. The CDR3 length is 14 residues. Germline values: CDR1 SGHRS, CDR2 YFSETQ. The CDR3: CASSRGQLNTEAFF. Here the CDR3 DNA reads TGCGCCAGCAGCCGGGGACAGCTAAACACTGAAGCTTTCTTT.

This chain uses TRBV27 with TRBJ2-2; possible D gene TRBD1, 5 bases. Germline CDR1 MNHEY, CDR2 SMNVEV (reference sequence). This CDR3 has 12 residues. Deletions cut 4 bases from V and 8 bases from J, with 8 bases between. The chain's CDR3 is CASSSTVGELFF. CDR3 nucleotide sequence: TGTGCCAGCAGTTCGACAGTTGGGGAGCTGTTTTTT.

V usage is TRBV7-9 and J usage is TRBJ1-5, with 10 bases matching TRBD1. The trim removed 5 bases at V and 4 bases at J, leaving 11 bases unmatched. Germline lookup yields CDR1 SEHNR and CDR2 FQNEAQ (reference sequence). This CDR3 is built from 17 residues. The CDR3 DNA follows: TGTGCCAGCAGCGCCCGGGACAGGGGATTTGGGAATCAGCCCCAGCATTTT. Protein: CASSARDRGFGNQPQHF.

A remark on this clone: The sample holds other DNA sequences that translate to the same CDR3. V and J are TRBV19 and TRBJ1-2; the match to TRBD1 covers 7 bases. The CDR3 runs to 13 residues. The germline V gene has CDR1 LNHDA and CDR2 SQIVND (reference sequence). With 6 bases clipped from V and 7 bases from J, the junction kept 8 bases outside the gene matches. CDR3 DNA: TGTGCCAGTAGGGACAGGAGGTTGGGTGGCTACACCTTC. Translated: CASRDRRLGGYTF.

The chain links TRBV19 to TRBJ2-3; 13 nucleotides match TRBD2. From germline, CDR1 is LNHDA and CDR2 SQIVND (reference sequence). The CDR3 is 15 residues long. J lost 4 bases, V lost 7 bases, and 5 bases had no gene match. CDR3 sequence: CASILTSGRPDTQYF. DNA of the CDR3: TGTGCCAGTATCCTGACTAGCGGGAGGCCAGATACGCAGTATTTT.

The genes are TRBV10-1 and TRBJ1-1; D remains ambiguous. Germline V gene data show CDR1 as WNHNN and CDR2 as SYGVQD (reference sequence). This CDR3 has 13 residues. Trimming took off 6 bases at V and 10 bases at J, with 18 bases between the two ends. The CDR3 protein is CASRDPGSVGAFF. For the CDR3, the DNA is TGCGCCAGCAGAGACCCCGGGAGCGTGGGAGCTTTCTTT.

The chain is built from TRBV19 and TRBJ2-4; D unresolved. The germline gives CDR1 LNHDA, CDR2 SQIVND (reference sequence). CDR3 length: 13 residues. Deletions cut 5 bases from V and 3 bases from J, with 8 bases between. The CDR3: CASSAPGKNIQYF. The CDR3 DNA reads TGTGCCAGTAGTGCGCCCGGCAAAAACATTCAGTACTTC.

The V gene is TRBV18, the J gene TRBJ1-2; TRBD1 matches 9 bases. CDR1 and CDR2 (germline): KGHSH, LQKENI. This CDR3 contains 14 residues. J gave up 1 base and V 6 bases, and 3 bases lay outside the gene matches. CDR3 residues: CASSRQGDNYGYTF. DNA of the CDR3: TGTGCCAGCTCCCGACAGGGGGATAACTATGGCTACACCTTC.

This clone has only a few counts. The V gene is TRBV4-2, the J gene TRBJ2-2; D unresolved. The V end was cut by 0 bases, the J end by 6 bases, with 11 bases between. The germline V gene has CDR1 LGHNA and CDR2 YNFKEQ. CDR3 length: 15 amino acids. The chain's CDR3 is CASSQDITPAGELFF. Here the CDR3 DNA reads TGTGCCAGCAGCCAAGATATTACGCCGGCCGGGGAGCTGTTTTTT.

V usage is TRBV19 and J usage is TRBJ2-3; D possibly corresponds to TRBD2 (6 bases). V was clipped by 4 bases and J by 6 bases, with 8 bases between them. CDR1 is LNHDA and CDR2 is SQIVND in the germline V gene (reference sequence). The CDR3 covers 12 residues. The CDR3 DNA reads TGTGCCAGTAGTAGCGGGGCGGATACGCAGTATTTT. Its protein is CASSSGADTQYF. Looking up the rest from reference TRBV19 and TRBJ2-3 gives the full variable domain: DGGITQSPKYLFRKEGQNVTLSCEQNLNHDAMYWYRQDPGQGLRLIYYSQIVNDFQKGDIAEGYSVSREKKESFPLTVTSAQKNPTAFYLCASSSGADTQYFGPGTRLTVL.

This chain joins TRBV5-1 and TRBJ2-7; D not resolved. The V end was cut by 0 bases, the J end by 1 base, with 5 bases between. The CDR3 is 13 amino acids. Germline CDR1 SGHRS, CDR2 YFSETQ. The chain's CDR3 is CASSLAESYEQYF. In DNA, the CDR3 is TGCGCCAGCAGCTTGGCCGAGTCCTACGAGCAGTACTTC.